The 7 T cell receptor beta chains given below trace back to one sample, sequenced in a study of CD8 T cells in ankylosing spondylitis. TCRdb recomputed calls from the 5' RACE reads with MiXCR, one row per CDR3 protein. This table has almost 250,000 distinct CDR3 sequences, around 32% appearing once. What was sequenced was blood, either unsorted or a sorted T cell fraction (not recorded which). The receptor set was obtained from a male donor with ankylosing spondylitis or in good health (not recorded which).

Details on this clonotype: The junction shows a germline mismatch at one end, possibly a read error. This rearrangement joins TRBV12-3 or TRBV12-4 to TRBJ2-2; 9 bases match TRBD1. The CDR3 loop spans 13 amino acids. The DNA of the CDR3 is TGCGCTATGGGGACAGGGTCGTCCGGGGAGCTGTTTTTT. It specifies CAMGTGSSGELFF.

The CDR3: CASSWTGMKNQPQHF. As DNA, the CDR3 is TGTGCCAGCAGTTGGACAGGGATGAAGAATCAGCCCCAGCATTTT. The rearrangement uses TRBV28 and TRBJ1-5; 8 positions match TRBD1. The trim removed 4 bases at V and 4 bases at J, leaving 6 bases unmatched. CDR1 and CDR2 from the germline V gene are MDHEN and SYDVKM. The CDR3 is 15 residues long.

This clonotype was seen only a few times. This chain connects TRBV20-1 to TRBJ2-1; no clear D. The length of the CDR3 is 15 residues. The ends were cut back, 3 bases at V and 5 bases at J, with 17 bases in the middle. CDR1 and CDR2 (germline): DFQATT, SNEGSKA (reference sequence). The CDR3 here is CSASPPYTQHNEQFF. CDR3 sequence (DNA): TGCAGTGCTAGCCCCCCCTATACTCAACACAATGAGCAGTTCTTC.

This clonotype has just a few counts. The rearrangement uses TRBV10-2 and TRBJ2-1; TRBD2 aligns across 11 bases. The germline V gene has CDR1 WSHSY and CDR2 SAAADI. The CDR3 runs 19 residues. V shed 3 bases, J shed 0 bases, and the junction held 10 bases outside the gene matches. In DNA form, the CDR3 reads TGCGCCAGCAGTGATTTTGCGCTAGCGGGGGGTACCTCCTACAATGAGCAGTTCTTC. This sequence encodes CASSDFALAGGTSYNEQFF.

This clonotype was seen only a few times. J is TRBJ2-3 and V is TRBV20-1; D is unresolved. V shed 2 bases and J shed 2 bases, with 11 bases lying between them. Germline CDR1 reads DFQATT; CDR2 reads SNEGSKA (reference sequence). The CDR3 runs 14 residues. This CDR3 is CSARPSRLTDTQYF. For the CDR3, the DNA is TGCAGTGCTAGACCCAGTCGGCTCACAGATACGCAGTATTTT.

Only one count was recorded for this clonotype. The chain combines TRBV5-6 with TRBJ2-5; D possibly corresponds to TRBD2 (5 bases). Germline lookup yields CDR1 SGHDT and CDR2 YYEEEE. V shed 6 bases and J shed 2 bases, with 17 bases lying between them. The CDR3 covers 15 residues. CDR3 residues: CASNPRAALQETQYF. The CDR3 DNA sequence: TGTGCCAGCAACCCGCGGGCAGCCCTTCAAGAGACCCAGTACTTC.

V usage is TRBV5-5 and J usage is TRBJ1-3, with unresolved D. Per the germline V gene, CDR1 is SGHKS and CDR2 is YYEKEE (reference sequence). V was trimmed by 2 bases and J by 0 bases, leaving 9 bases between them. The length of the CDR3 is 15 residues. The CDR3 DNA sequence: TGTGCCAGCAGCTTTGAAGTGAACTCTGGAAACACCATATATTTT. Its protein product is CASSFEVNSGNTIYF.